The 17 T cell receptor beta chains reported below all come from one sample, sequenced in a study of Tregs in tolerant kidney transplant recipients. The protocol was immunoSEQ multiplex PCR, while the TCRdb copy is restricted to in-frame clones and leaves out a portion. In total, the table holds under 40,000 clones. The sequences come from CD8+ T cells from blood, collected before the transplant. These receptor sequences come from a human donor who received a combined kidney and bone marrow transplant.

Of note for this clone: The read comes to an end 3 residues before the CDR3 does, leaving the germline J gene to fill in the end. The V and J genes are TRBV5-1 and TRBJ2-3, with a possible D match to TRBD1 (8 bases). The CDR3 consists of 18 residues. The germline CDR1 and CDR2 sequences are SGHRS and YFSETQ. V dropped 2 bases and J dropped 3 bases, with 22 bases sitting between them. CDR3 DNA (partial): TGCGCCAGCAGCTTCGGATATGCAGGGGGCGGGAGTACAGATACG. Translating it yields CASSFGYAGGGSTDT. The entire CDR3 protein reads CASSFGYAGGGSTDTQYF. The whole variable domain, filled in from reference TRBV5-1 and TRBJ2-3, reads KAGVTQTPRYLIKTRGQQVTLSCSPISGHRSVSWYQQTPGQGLQFLFEYFSETQRNKGNFPGRFSGRQFSNSRSEMNVSTLELGDSALYLCASSFGYAGGGSTDTQYFGPGTRLTVL.

On this clone: The CDR3 is cut off 3 residues early in the read; its end comes from the germline J gene. The chain combines TRBV7-9 with TRBJ2-1; D gene ambiguous. The V end lost 7 bases, the J end lost 6 bases, and 16 bases lay between the germline ends. Germline lookup yields CDR1 SEHNR and CDR2 FQNEAQ (reference sequence). CDR3 length: 14 amino acids. The sequenced part of the CDR3 DNA is TGTGCCAGCACCCCCGGTGATCATAGCAATGAG. It translates to CASTPGDHSNE. The full CDR3 sequence reads CASTPGDHSNEQFF.

In regard to this clone: The CDR3 end falls 3 residues outside the read, so it is completed with the germline J gene. The rearrangement joins TRBV11-2 to TRBJ2-5; 7 nucleotides align to TRBD1. Germline V gene lookup returns CDR1 SGHAT and CDR2 FQNNGV. The CDR3 has 14 amino acids. J lost 1 base, V lost 5 bases, and 4 bases had no gene match. CDR3: CASSTWDSQETQYF. Incomplete CDR3 DNA: TGTGCCAGCAGCACATGGGACAGCCAAGAGACC.

Note on this clone: The CDR3 is cut off 3 residues early in the read; its end comes from the germline J gene. The V and J genes are TRBV29-1 and TRBJ2-7, with 9 nucleotides matching TRBD1. Germline V gene lookup returns CDR1 SQVTM and CDR2 ANQGSEA. The CDR3 extends over 14 amino acids. The trim removed 3 bases at V and 5 bases at J, leaving 8 bases unmatched. Incomplete CDR3 DNA: TGCAGCGTTGAGTTGGCGGGACAGGGCAACGAG. Translating it yields CSVELAGQGNE. The full CDR3 protein is CSVELAGQGNEQYF.

Turning to this clone: The missing CDR3 end, 3 residues past where the read stops, is filled in from the germline J gene. J is TRBJ2-4 and V is TRBV19; possible D gene TRBD2, 6 bases. Between the trimmed V and J ends, which lost 1 base and 9 bases, there was a span of 16 bases. Germline V gene sequence: CDR1 LNHDA, CDR2 SQIVND (reference sequence). This CDR3 comprises 15 residues. The part of the CDR3 DNA that was read is TGTGCCAGTAGTATAGGTCTAGCGACGGAATCCATT. It translates to CASSIGLATESI. The full CDR3 protein reads CASSIGLATESIQYF.

On this clone: The read ends 3 residues early relative to the CDR3; the germline J gene fills the gap. The chain has TRBV6-2 or TRBV6-3 and TRBJ1-5; the D gene is possibly TRBD1 (5 bases). The germline V gene encodes CDR1 MNHEY and CDR2 SVGEGT. CDR3 length: 13 amino acids. Trimming cost V 8 bases and J 3 bases, with 11 bases left between them. CDR3 DNA (partial): TGTGCCAGCGGGAGCGGGGCCAATCAGCCC. Its protein is CASGSGANQP. The full CDR3 is CASGSGANQPQHF.

CDR3 DNA, as far as it was read: TGTGCCAGCTCTCCCCTATACCAAGAGACC. It yields the protein CASSPLYQET. The whole CDR3 sequence is CASSPLYQETQYF. The chain recombines TRBV18 with TRBJ2-5; D remains ambiguous. Read sequence stops 3 residues before the CDR3 end, and the germline J gene provides the missing end. The CDR3 loop spans 13 amino acids. Between the trimmed V and J ends, which lost 6 bases and 0 bases, there was a span of 8 bases. Looked up from germline, CDR1 is KGHSH and CDR2 is LQKENI. The full variable domain, completed using reference TRBV18 and TRBJ2-5, is NAGVMQNPRHLVRRRGQEARLRCSPMKGHSHVYWYRQLPEEGLKFMVYLQKENIIDESGMPKERFSAEFPKEGPSILRIQQVVRGDSAAYFCASSPLYQETQYFGPGTRLLVL.

Comment on this clone: The read terminates 3 residues ahead of where the CDR3 ends, so the germline J gene completes it. The chain couples TRBV5-4 to TRBJ2-7; 10 nucleotides agree with TRBD2. The CDR3 contains 14 residues. CDR1 and CDR2 (germline): SGHNT, YYREEE (reference sequence). Trimming took 2 bases from V and 6 from J; bases not matched to a gene: 5. The CDR3 is CASSFASGSSEQYF. The sequenced CDR3 bases are TGTGCCAGCAGCTTTGCTAGCGGGAGCTCCGAG.

The CDR3 region is CASNELAALRAGELFF. The covered CDR3 bases are TGTGCCAGCAACGAACTAGCGGCACTTAGGGCCGGGGAG. The chain joins TRBV6-2 or TRBV6-3 to TRBJ2-2; TRBD2 agrees at 8 bases. The read ends 3 residues shy of where the CDR3 ends; the end is completed using the germline J gene. This CDR3 contains 16 residues. Germline V gene lookup returns CDR1 MNHEY and CDR2 SVGEGT. The V gene end was trimmed by 7 bases and the J gene end by 6 bases; junction bases not matched to a gene: 13.

Of note for this clone: The CDR3 extends 3 residues past the end of the read, so its final part is completed from the germline J gene. The rearrangement links TRBV7-6 to TRBJ2-1, with D perhaps matching TRBD2 (7 bases). This CDR3 spans 14 amino acids. Looked up from germline, CDR1 is SGHVS and CDR2 is FNYEAQ. Trimming stripped 5 bases from V and 6 bases from J, with 14 bases between. The CDR3 region is CASSGGGPSNEQFF. The covered CDR3 bases are TGTGCCAGCAGCGGGGGGGGGCCTTCCAATGAG.

A word on this clone: The CDR3 extends 3 residues past the end of the read, so its final part is completed from the germline J gene. The rearrangement links TRBV6-1 to TRBJ1-5; TRBD1 agrees at 8 bases. The CDR3 sequence is 14 residues long. Germline lookup yields CDR1 MNHNS and CDR2 SASEGT. The junction had 3 bases not matched to a gene; V was cut back by 3 bases and J by 5 bases. The covered CDR3 bases are TGTGCCAGCAGTGATCTCAGGGGGCATCAGCCC. Its translation: CASSDLRGHQP. The CDR3, in full, reads CASSDLRGHQPQHF.

As to this clone: Read coverage stops 3 residues before the CDR3 terminus; the germline J gene supplies the remainder. The V and J genes are TRBV7-3 and TRBJ2-1, with 11 bases that match TRBD2. V was pared by 4 bases and J by 7 bases, with 6 bases of the junction left unmatched. CDR1 and CDR2 from the germline V gene are SGHTA and FQGTGA. The CDR3 covers 15 residues. The CDR3: CASSSLPSGRNEQFF. Partial CDR3 DNA: TGTGCCAGCAGCTCGCTCCCTAGCGGGAGGAATGAG.

A remark on this clone: The read ends 3 residues before the CDR3 terminus; that terminus is restored from the germline J gene. The chain combines TRBV5-6 with TRBJ1-1; 7 bases align to TRBD1. CDR1 and CDR2 from the germline V gene are SGHDT and YYEEEE. The ends lost 4 bases at V and 4 bases at J; junction bases unmatched: 4. CDR3 length equals 13 residues. The chain's CDR3 is CASSRPGGTEAFF. CDR3 bases read: TGTGCCAGCAGCCGTCCAGGGGGCACTGAA.

Points on this clone: The read stops 3 residues short of the end of the CDR3; the missing end is completed from the germline J gene. The V and J genes are TRBV5-4 and TRBJ1-1; 7 bases fit TRBD1. The length of the CDR3 is 14 residues. V shed 4 bases and J 1 base; nucleotides not matched to a gene: 4. CDR1 is SGHNT, CDR2 YYREEE, per germline (reference sequence). Here the CDR3 reads CASSQDRSNTEAFF. The CDR3 bases that were read are TGTGCCAGCAGCCAGGACAGGTCGAACACTGAA.

With respect to this clone: The CDR3 end lies 3 residues beyond the end of the read and is filled in from the germline J gene. J is TRBJ1-1 and V is TRBV20-1; TRBD1 is a possible D gene (6 bases). CDR1 is DFQATT and CDR2 is SNEGSKA in the germline V gene (reference sequence). The length of the CDR3 is 12 residues. The V end was cut by 5 bases, the J end by 4 bases, with 11 bases between. CDR3 residues: CSAHRVRTEAFF. CDR3 DNA (partial): TGCAGTGCTCACAGGGTCCGCACTGAA.

Of note for this clone: The read comes to an end 3 residues before the CDR3 does, leaving the germline J gene to fill in the end. The chain has TRBV7-3 and TRBJ2-1; TRBD2 agrees at 7 bases. Germline trimming cut 5 bases from V and 2 bases from J; bases unmatched to any gene: 6. CDR1 and CDR2 from the germline V gene are SGHTA and FQGTGA. The CDR3 consists of 15 residues. The CDR3 reads CASSPRSGTYNEQFF. CDR3 DNA (partial): TGTGCCAGCAGCCCAAGGAGCGGGACCTACAATGAG.

The CDR3 region is CASSLDLQETQYF. CDR3 DNA (partial): TGTGCCAGCAGCTTAGATCTCCAAGAGACC. J is TRBJ2-5 and V is TRBV11-3; D is unclear. The read terminates 3 residues before the CDR3 end, so the remaining end is supplied by the germline J gene. CDR3 size: 13 residues. Trimming stripped 0 bases from V and 1 base from J, with 3 bases between. CDR1 SGHNT and CDR2 YENEEA come from the germline V gene. Together with reference TRBV11-3 and TRBJ2-5, the CDR3 gives the full variable domain: EAGVVQSPRYKIIEKKQPVAFWCNPISGHNTLYWYLQNLGQGPELLIRYENEEAVDDSQLPKDRFSAERLKGVDSTLKIQPAELGDSAVYLCASSLDLQETQYFGPGTRLLVL.